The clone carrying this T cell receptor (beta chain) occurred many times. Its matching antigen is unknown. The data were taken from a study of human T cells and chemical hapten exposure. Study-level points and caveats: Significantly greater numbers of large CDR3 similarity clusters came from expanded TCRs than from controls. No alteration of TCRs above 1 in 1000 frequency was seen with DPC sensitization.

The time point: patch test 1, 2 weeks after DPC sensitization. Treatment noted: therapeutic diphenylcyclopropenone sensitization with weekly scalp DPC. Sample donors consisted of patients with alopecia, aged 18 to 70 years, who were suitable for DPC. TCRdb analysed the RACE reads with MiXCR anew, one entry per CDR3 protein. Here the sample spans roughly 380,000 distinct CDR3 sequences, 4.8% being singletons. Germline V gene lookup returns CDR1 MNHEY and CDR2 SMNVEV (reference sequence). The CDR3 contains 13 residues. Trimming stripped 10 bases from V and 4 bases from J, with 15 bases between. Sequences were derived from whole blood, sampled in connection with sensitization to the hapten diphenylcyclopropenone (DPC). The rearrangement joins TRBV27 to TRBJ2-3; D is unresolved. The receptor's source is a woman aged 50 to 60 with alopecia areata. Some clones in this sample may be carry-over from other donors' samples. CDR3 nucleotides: TGTGCCATCCCAGTTCGGCCGGCAGATACGCAGTATTTT. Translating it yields CAIPVRPADTQYF.